This record concerns one T cell receptor (beta chain) sequence. The target antigen is unknown. This specimen comes from a study of cytomegalovirus exposure and HLA in healthy donors. Findings of the study overall: Later work associated fewer than 20,000 TCR beta sequences with HLA alleles at 0.05 false discovery rate. A list of around 150 TCR beta chains associated with cytomegalovirus was given. Most TCR sequences were uncommon, yet certain public TCRs appeared in many donors. An analysis was carried out at a later point. It showed that HLA-associated TCR beta chains were more clonally expanded than equally common non-associated chains.

It was with 60 Vbeta and 13 Jbeta primers that the PCR ran. Here immunoSEQ multiplex PCR was the method, and the copy in TCRdb shows in-frame clones only, minus some. Here the sample table reports around 75,000 clones. The ends were cut back, 4 bases at V and 8 bases at J, with 11 bases in the middle. Germline V gene sequence: CDR1 LNHNV, CDR2 YYDKDF (reference sequence). The CDR3 spans 13 residues. The chain uses TRBV15 and TRBJ1-4, with D unresolved. This clonotype originated in a boy aged 5-17 years in good health and CMV-seronegative. Source material: PBMCs. The CDR3 nucleotides are TGTGCCACCAGCATTTTACATCAGGAAAAACTGTTTTTT. As protein: CATSILHQEKLFF.